The 13 T cell receptor beta chains below were found in one sample sequenced in a study of cytomegalovirus exposure and HLA in healthy donors. PCR amplification relied on 60 Vbeta primers (plus 13 Jbeta primers). Sequencing was performed with immunoSEQ multiplex PCR; in TCRdb, only in-frame clones are kept and a portion is missing. The data contain about 120,000 clones, about 72% of them singletons. Sequencing was carried out using PBMCs. These receptors all come from a man between 50 and 59 years old in good health and CMV-seropositive.

The CDR3 DNA reads as TGTGCCTGGAGTGACGGGTCCAAACGGGAGTTCTTC. Its protein is CAWSDGSKREFF. The chain employs TRBV30 and TRBJ2-1; no firm D call. V was trimmed by 1 base and J by 14 bases, leaving 15 bases between them. The CDR3 has 12 residues. Germline loops: CDR1 GTSNPN, CDR2 SVGIG (reference sequence). The full variable domain, with the rest looked up from reference TRBV30 and TRBJ2-1, is SQTIHQWPATLVQPVGSPLSLECTVEGTSNPNLYWYRQAAGRGLQLLFYSVGIGQISSEVPQNLSASRPQDRQFILSSKKLLLSDSGFYLCAWSDGSKREFFGPGTRLTVL.

This clone was observed once. The chain employs TRBV6-6 and TRBJ1-6; weak D call: TRBD1 (6 bases). CDR3 length equals 15 residues. From germline, CDR1 is MNHNY and CDR2 SVGAGI (reference sequence). Between the trimmed V and J ends, which lost 2 bases and 7 bases, there was a span of 12 bases. The CDR3 DNA follows: TGTGCCAGCAGTTACGTTCAGGGGACAAATTCACCCCTCCACTTT. It translates to CASSYVQGTNSPLHF.

This chain uses TRBV7-9 with TRBJ2-3; possibly TRBD1 for D (6 bases). This CDR3 has 15 residues. CDR1 SEHNR and CDR2 FQNEAQ come from the germline V gene (reference sequence). V lost 5 bases, J lost 2 bases, and 14 bases lay in between. CDR3 sequence: CASSPDRPSTDTQYF. The CDR3, as DNA: TGTGCCAGCAGCCCCGACAGGCCATCCACAGATACGCAGTATTTT. The whole variable domain, filled in from reference TRBV7-9 and TRBJ2-3, reads DTGVSQNPRHKITKRGQNVTFRCDPISEHNRLYWYRQTLGQGPEFLTYFQNEAQLEKSRLLSDRFSAERPKGSFSTLEIQRTEQGDSAMYLCASSPDRPSTDTQYFGPGTRLTVL.

The chain is built from TRBV6-5 and TRBJ1-1; D gene ambiguous. V lost 7 bases and J 5 bases, leaving 14 bases between the germline ends. This CDR3 is built from 13 residues. Germline V gene data show CDR1 as MNHEY and CDR2 as SVGAGI. The CDR3 loop is CASKPKRVTEAFF. The CDR3 DNA is TGTGCCAGCAAACCCAAGCGGGTGACTGAAGCTTTCTTT.

V usage is TRBV6-1 and J usage is TRBJ2-1; TRBD1 aligns across 9 bases. CDR1 is MNHNS and CDR2 is SASEGT in the germline V gene. V was pared by 6 bases and J by 0 bases, with 3 bases of the junction left unmatched. This CDR3 has 15 amino acids. In DNA, the CDR3 is TGTGCCAGCAGAGGACAGGGGAGCTCCTACAATGAGCAGTTCTTC. It specifies CASRGQGSSYNEQFF.

The chain carries TRBV5-1 and TRBJ2-5; 10 bases fit TRBD2. V gave up 1 base and J gave up 9 bases; unmatched junction bases: 6. Germline CDR1 is SGHRS and CDR2 is YFSETQ. The CDR3 is made up of 14 amino acids. In DNA form, the CDR3 reads TGCGCCAGCAGCTTGCCTAGCGGGGGTGTGGCCCAGTACTTC. It yields the protein CASSLPSGGVAQYF.

This clone was seen just once. This chain uses TRBV7-9 with TRBJ2-7; 9 bases are a match to TRBD1. This CDR3 has 15 residues. CDR1 SEHNR and CDR2 FQNEAQ come from the germline V gene (reference sequence). V dropped 5 bases and J dropped 5; count of bases not matched to a gene: 10. The CDR3 DNA reads TGTGCCAGCAGCCCCACGGGACAGGGCGTCCACGAGCAGTACTTC. Translated: CASSPTGQGVHEQYF.

The rearrangement links TRBV2 to TRBJ1-6, with a possible D match to TRBD1 (6 bases). Germline-derived CDR1 and CDR2 are SNHLY and FYNNEI. The CDR3 consists of 16 residues. V was cut by 4 bases and J by 0 bases, with 10 bases left in between. The CDR3 region is CASSGRGSSYNSPLHF. The CDR3 DNA follows: TGTGCCAGCAGTGGAAGGGGGAGCTCCTATAATTCACCCCTCCACTTT.

The chain employs TRBV4-2 and TRBJ1-2; the D gene is possibly TRBD1 (6 bases). Trimming cost V 1 base and J 4 bases, with 16 bases left between them. CDR3 length: 16 residues. Germline assignment: CDR1 LGHNA and CDR2 YNFKEQ. The CDR3 coding sequence is TGTGCCAGCAGCCAAGGGACAAGGGGGGGGATCTATGGCTACACCTTC. It translates to CASSQGTRGGIYGYTF.

V and J are TRBV7-2 and TRBJ1-5; D may be TRBD1 (6 bases). The CDR3 runs to 16 residues. The V and J ends lost 3 bases and 0 bases respectively, with 12 bases between them. CDR1 and CDR2 (germline): SGHTA, FQGNSA. In nucleotides, the CDR3 is TGTGCCAGCAGCTTCGTCGGACAGTATAGCAATCAGCCCCAGCATTTT. Protein product: CASSFVGQYSNQPQHF. Looking up the rest from reference TRBV7-2 and TRBJ1-5 gives the full variable domain: GAGVSQSPSNKVTEKGKDVELRCDPISGHTALYWYRQSLGQGLEFLIYFQGNSAPDKSGLPSDRFSAERTGGSVSTLTIQRTQQEDSAVYLCASSFVGQYSNQPQHFGDGTRLSIL.

The chain uses TRBV19 and TRBJ1-1; D is ambiguous. The CDR3 consists of 11 residues. Germline CDR1 reads LNHDA; CDR2 reads SQIVND (reference sequence). Trimming took off 10 bases at V and 8 bases at J, with 14 bases between the two ends. Here the CDR3 DNA reads TGTGCCACGGGTGGAGGGATAGAAGCTTTCTTT. As protein: CATGGGIEAFF.

V gene TRBV5-1 combines with J gene TRBJ2-5, with 9 bases matching TRBD1. The J call is uncertain, as TRBJ2-7 better fits the DNA end. CDR1 and CDR2 from the germline V gene are SGHRS and YFSETQ. The CDR3 is made up of 16 amino acids. CDR3 sequence (DNA): TGCGCCAGCAGCTTGGCAGGGGGGACAGGGACGTACGAGCAGTACTTC. This gives the protein CASSLAGGTGTYEQYF.

The V call is TRBV6-6, the J call TRBJ1-2; D gene unclear. Germline values: CDR1 MNHNY, CDR2 SVGAGI (reference sequence). Trimming took 0 bases from V and 1 from J, leaving 9 bases between them. This CDR3 spans 15 amino acids. CDR3 loop: CASSYSPGNNYGYTF. The CDR3 DNA follows: TGTGCCAGCAGTTACTCACCGGGTAATAACTATGGCTACACCTTC.